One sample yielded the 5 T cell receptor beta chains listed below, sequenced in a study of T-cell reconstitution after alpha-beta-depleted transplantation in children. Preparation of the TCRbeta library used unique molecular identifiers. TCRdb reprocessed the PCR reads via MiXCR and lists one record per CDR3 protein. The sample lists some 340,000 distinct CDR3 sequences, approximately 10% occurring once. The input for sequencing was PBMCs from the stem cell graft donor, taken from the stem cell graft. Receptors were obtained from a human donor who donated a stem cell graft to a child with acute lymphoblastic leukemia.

The DNA for the CDR3 is TGCGCCAGCAGCCCCGGGAACTCCTACAATGAGCAGTTCTTC. Its translation is CASSPGNSYNEQFF. The rearrangement links TRBV5-1 to TRBJ2-1; D is possibly TRBD2 (5 bases). V was clipped by 4 bases and J by 0 bases, with 8 bases between them. Germline V gene data show CDR1 as SGHRS and CDR2 as YFSETQ. The CDR3 is made up of 14 amino acids. Variable domain in full (rest from reference TRBV5-1 and TRBJ2-1): KAGVTQTPRYLIKTRGQQVTLSCSPISGHRSVSWYQQTPGQGLQFLFEYFSETQRNKGNFPGRFSGRQFSNSRSEMNVSTLELGDSALYLCASSPGNSYNEQFFGPGTRLTVL.

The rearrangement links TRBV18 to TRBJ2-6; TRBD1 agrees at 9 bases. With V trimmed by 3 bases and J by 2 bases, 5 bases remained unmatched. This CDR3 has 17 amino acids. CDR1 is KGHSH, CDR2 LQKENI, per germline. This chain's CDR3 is CASSPGQGFAGANVLTF. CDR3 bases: TGTGCCAGCTCACCGGGACAGGGTTTTGCTGGGGCCAACGTCCTGACTTTC.

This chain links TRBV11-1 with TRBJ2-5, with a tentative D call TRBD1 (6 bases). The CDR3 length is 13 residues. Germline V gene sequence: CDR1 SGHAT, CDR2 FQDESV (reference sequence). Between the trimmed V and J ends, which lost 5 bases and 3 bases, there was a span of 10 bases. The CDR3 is CASSQGGEETQYF. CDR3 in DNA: TGTGCCAGCAGCCAAGGGGGAGAAGAGACCCAGTACTTC.

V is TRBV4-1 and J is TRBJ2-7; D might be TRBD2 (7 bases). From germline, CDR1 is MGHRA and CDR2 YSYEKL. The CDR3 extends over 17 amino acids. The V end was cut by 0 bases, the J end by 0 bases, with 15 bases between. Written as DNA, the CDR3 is TGCGCCAGCAGCCAAGATCTCGGGGGGCTCTTCTCCTACGAGCAGTACTTC. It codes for CASSQDLGGLFSYEQYF.

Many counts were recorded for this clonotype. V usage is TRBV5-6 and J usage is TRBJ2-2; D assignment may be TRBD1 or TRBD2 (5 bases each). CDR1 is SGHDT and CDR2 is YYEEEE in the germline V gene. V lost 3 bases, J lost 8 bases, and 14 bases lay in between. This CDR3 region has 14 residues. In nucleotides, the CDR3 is TGTGCCAGCAGCTACCCGGGGCCCCAGGGGGAGCTGTTTTTT. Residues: CASSYPGPQGELFF.